The 5 T cell receptor beta chains given below trace back to one sample, sequenced in a study of blood T cell repertoires in COVID-19. The protocol was immunoSEQ multiplex PCR, while the TCRdb copy is restricted to in-frame clones and leaves out a portion. The sample has some 100,000 clones; around 90% are singletons. Sequences were obtained from peripheral blood. These receptors all come from a woman of 80 years or more with active COVID-19.

V and J are TRBV3-1 (or the pseudogene TRBV3-2) and TRBJ2-2; D possibly corresponds to TRBD1 (5 bases). CDR1 LGHDT and CDR2 YNNKEL come from the germline V gene (reference sequence). The CDR3 loop spans 14 amino acids. Trimming stripped 4 bases from V and 7 bases from J, with 13 bases between. CDR3 region: CASSPDLGVGELFF. Here the CDR3 DNA reads TGTGCCAGCAGCCCCGATTTAGGGGTCGGGGAGCTGTTTTTT.

The J gene is TRBJ2-3, the V gene TRBV7-3, with D possibly being TRBD1 (6 bases). The germline V gene encodes CDR1 SGHTA and CDR2 FQGTGA. Trimming took off 5 bases at V and 2 bases at J, with 14 bases between the two ends. This CDR3 region has 15 residues. CDR3 bases: TGTGCCAGCAGCGATCACAGGGTTTCCACAGATACGCAGTATTTT. This sequence encodes CASSDHRVSTDTQYF.

On this clone: The sample contains more than one DNA sequence encoding this CDR3. The rearrangement joins TRBV5-6 to TRBJ2-3; no clear D gene. CDR3 length: 14 residues. Looked up from germline, CDR1 is SGHDT and CDR2 is YYEEEE. The V and J ends lost 1 base and 2 bases respectively, with 8 bases between them. In DNA, the CDR3 is TGTGCCAGCAGCTTGACGGGTTTCACAGATACGCAGTATTTT. Its protein product is CASSLTGFTDTQYF.

The chain couples TRBV18 to TRBJ2-3; TRBD2 is a possible D gene (6 bases). Trimming cost V 2 bases and J 2 bases, with 14 bases left between them. This CDR3 has 16 amino acids. CDR1 is KGHSH, CDR2 LQKENI, per germline. DNA of the CDR3: TGTGCCAGCTCACCAAGGACGGGAGTGGCCACAGATACGCAGTATTTT. Protein sequence: CASSPRTGVATDTQYF.

This clone was observed once. The chain recombines TRBV5-1 with TRBJ2-7; tentative D call: TRBD1 (6 bases). Germline V lookup: CDR1 SGHRS, CDR2 YFSETQ. The CDR3 covers 16 residues. Deletions cut 3 bases from V and 2 bases from J, with 18 bases between. The CDR3: CASSSSWGTNTYEQYF. Written as DNA, the CDR3 is TGCGCCAGCAGCTCTAGCTGGGGGACAAATACCTACGAGCAGTACTTC.